This T cell receptor beta chain was retrieved from a study of blood T cells in healthy people across ages. General study findings and limits: No one knew whether donors had CMV, which possibly confounded expanded clonotype changes.

PCR was performed a second time for 7 to 11 cycles using a sample-barcoded 5' primer and a J-beta primer mix. MiXCR, applied by TCRdb to the 5' RACE reads, yields one record per CDR3 protein. The table has some 920,000 distinct CDR3 sequences, just over 50% seen once. Worth noting for this clonotype: What it binds is unknown.

From germline, CDR1 is MNHEY and CDR2 SMNVEV (reference sequence). Trimming took 11 bases from V and 6 from J, leaving 14 bases between them. The CDR3 loop spans 12 amino acids. Sequences were obtained from blood. The clonotype was recovered from a woman aged 55-70 years in good health. The chain couples TRBV27 to TRBJ1-5; the D gene is possibly TRBD1 (5 bases). The CDR3 DNA reads TGTGCCCCCAGGGCCGGGGGTCAGCCCCAGCATTTT. Its translation: CAPRAGGQPQHF.